Only one count was recorded for the clone carrying this TCR beta chain. The antigen is not known. This sample is drawn from a study of post-analysis software for immune sequencing data. General study points: TRBV5-6, TRBV5-1 and TRBV20-1 were among a few TRBV segments more frequent in patients than controls. When compared against controls, multiple sclerosis patients showed significantly lower normalized Chao1 diversity.

Looked up from germline, CDR1 is SQVTM and CDR2 is ANQGSEA. CDR3 length: 15 residues. V shed 5 bases and J shed 4 bases, with 20 bases lying between them. Unique molecular identifiers featured in each of the TCR beta cDNA libraries. Each CDR3 protein gets one entry after TCRdb re-called the PCR reads with MiXCR. The table has hundreds of thousands of distinct CDR3 sequences, over 45% seen once. V and J are TRBV29-1 and TRBJ2-5; the D is unclear. This TCR came from a girl aged 2 to 10 with multiple sclerosis. The source material was blood. The CDR3: CSVRGQLQIGETQYF. DNA of the CDR3: TGCAGCGTTCGCGGTCAACTCCAAATAGGAGAGACCCAGTACTTC.